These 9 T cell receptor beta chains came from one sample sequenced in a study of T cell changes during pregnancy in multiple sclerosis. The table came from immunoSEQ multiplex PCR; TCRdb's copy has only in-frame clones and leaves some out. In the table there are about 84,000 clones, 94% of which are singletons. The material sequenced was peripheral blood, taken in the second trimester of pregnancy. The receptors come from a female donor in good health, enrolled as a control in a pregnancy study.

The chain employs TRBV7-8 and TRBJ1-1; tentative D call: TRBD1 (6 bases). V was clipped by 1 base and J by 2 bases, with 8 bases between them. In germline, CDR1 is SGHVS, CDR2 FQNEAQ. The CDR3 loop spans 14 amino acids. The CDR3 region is CASSLGTENTEAFF. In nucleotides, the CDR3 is TGTGCCAGCAGCTTAGGGACAGAAAACACTGAAGCTTTCTTT. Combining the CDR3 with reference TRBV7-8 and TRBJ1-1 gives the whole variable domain GAGVSQSPRYKVAKRGQDVALRCDPISGHVSLFWYQQALGQGPEFLTYFQNEAQLDKSGLPSDRFFAERPEGSVSTLKIQRTQQEDSAVYLCASSLGTENTEAFFGQGTRLTVV.

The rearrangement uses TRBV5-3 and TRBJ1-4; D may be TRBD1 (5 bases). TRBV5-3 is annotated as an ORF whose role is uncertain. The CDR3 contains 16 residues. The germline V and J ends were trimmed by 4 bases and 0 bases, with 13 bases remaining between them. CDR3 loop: CARSHGRVPTNEKLFF. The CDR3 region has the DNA TGTGCCAGAAGCCACGGCAGGGTACCAACTAATGAAAAACTGTTTTTT.

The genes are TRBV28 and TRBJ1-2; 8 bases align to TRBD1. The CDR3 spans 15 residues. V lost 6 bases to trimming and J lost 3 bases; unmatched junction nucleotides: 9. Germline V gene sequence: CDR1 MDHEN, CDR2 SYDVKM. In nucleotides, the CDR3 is TGTGCCAGCAGCCTTATCGGGACAGGACACTATGGCTACACCTTC. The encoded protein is CASSLIGTGHYGYTF.

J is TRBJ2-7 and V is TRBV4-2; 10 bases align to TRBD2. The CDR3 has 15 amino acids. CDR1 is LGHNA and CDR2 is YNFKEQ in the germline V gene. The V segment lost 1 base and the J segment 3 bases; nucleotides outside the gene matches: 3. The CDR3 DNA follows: TGTGCCAGCAGCCAAGTAACTAGCGGGAACTACGAGCAGTACTTC. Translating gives CASSQVTSGNYEQYF.

The CDR3 here is CASSRTTGTETYEQYF. In DNA form, the CDR3 reads TGCGCCAGCAGCCGAACGACCGGGACAGAGACCTACGAGCAGTACTTC. The chain employs TRBV4-1 and TRBJ2-7; 7 nucleotides agree with TRBD1. Germline assignment: CDR1 MGHRA and CDR2 YSYEKL. This CDR3 has 16 amino acids. V lost 4 bases and J lost 2; bases outside the gene matches: 11.

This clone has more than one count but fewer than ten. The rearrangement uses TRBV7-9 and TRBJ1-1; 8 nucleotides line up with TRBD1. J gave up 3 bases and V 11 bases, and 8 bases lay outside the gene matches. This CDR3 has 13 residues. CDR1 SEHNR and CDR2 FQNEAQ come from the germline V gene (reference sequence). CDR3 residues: CASNRGGHTEAFF. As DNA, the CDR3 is TGTGCCTCCAACAGGGGGGGACACACTGAAGCTTTCTTT. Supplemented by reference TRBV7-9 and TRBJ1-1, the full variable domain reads DTGVSQNPRHKITKRGQNVTFRCDPISEHNRLYWYRQTLGQGPEFLTYFQNEAQLEKSRLLSDRFSAERPKGSFSTLEIQRTEQGDSAMYLCASNRGGHTEAFFGQGTRLTVV.

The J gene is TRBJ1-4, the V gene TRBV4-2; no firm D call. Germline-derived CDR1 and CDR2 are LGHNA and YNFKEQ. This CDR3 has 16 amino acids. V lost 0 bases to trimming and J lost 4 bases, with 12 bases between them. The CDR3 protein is CASSQDGRENNEKLFF. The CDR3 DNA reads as TGTGCCAGCAGCCAAGATGGGAGGGAGAATAATGAAAAACTGTTTTTT.

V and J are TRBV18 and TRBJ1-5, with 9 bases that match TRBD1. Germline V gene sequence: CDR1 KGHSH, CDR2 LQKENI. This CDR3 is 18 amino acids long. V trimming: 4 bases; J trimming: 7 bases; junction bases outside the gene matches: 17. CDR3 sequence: CASSQTPGQGNSGQPQHF. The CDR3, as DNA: TGTGCCAGCTCACAAACTCCGGGACAGGGTAATTCAGGGCAGCCCCAGCATTTT. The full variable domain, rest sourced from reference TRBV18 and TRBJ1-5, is NAGVMQNPRHLVRRRGQEARLRCSPMKGHSHVYWYRQLPEEGLKFMVYLQKENIIDESGMPKERFSAEFPKEGPSILRIQQVVRGDSAAYFCASSQTPGQGNSGQPQHFGDGTRLSIL.

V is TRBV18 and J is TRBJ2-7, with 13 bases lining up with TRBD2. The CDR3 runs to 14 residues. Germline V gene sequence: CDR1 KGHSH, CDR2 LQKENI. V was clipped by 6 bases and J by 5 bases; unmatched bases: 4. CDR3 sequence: CASSETSGRDEQYF. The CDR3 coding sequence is TGTGCCAGCTCGGAAACTAGCGGGAGGGACGAGCAGTACTTC.